The rows below give T cell receptor beta chains drawn from one sample of a study of blood T cell repertoires in COVID-19. Repertoires were generated with immunoSEQ multiplex PCR, while TCRdb's copy carries only in-frame clones and drops some. The sample carries about 230,000 clones, 84% recorded once. Material: peripheral blood. Receptors originate from a woman aged 35 to 49 who had recovered from COVID-19. CDR3s include the opening cysteine and the closing phenylalanine or tryptophan. The D gene is left open where the match is weak. Some rows have no size entry. The others give once, few or many, or a class for an expanded clone.

>TRBV6-5|many|TRBJ1-1|-
CASRGGLVDTEAFF
TGTGCCAGCAGGGGGGGGTTGGTGGACACTGAAGCTTTCTTT
>TRBV6-5|-|TRBJ1-2|TRBD1
CASRTGEANYGYTF
TGTGCCAGCAGGACAGGGGAGGCTAACTATGGCTACACCTTC
>TRBV7-9|-|TRBJ2-3|TRBD2
CASTPSGDDDTQYF
TGTGCCAGCACCCCTAGCGGGGATGATGATACGCAGTATTTT
>TRBV5-4|-|TRBJ1-2|TRBD1
CASSLGAGTDNYGYTF
TGTGCCAGCAGCTTGGGTGCCGGGACAGATAACTATGGCTACACCTTC
>TRBV7-9|many|TRBJ2-7|-
CASSLAGGEQYF
TGTGCCAGCAGCTTAGCAGGCGGGGAGCAGTACTTC
>TRBV14|few|TRBJ1-3|-
CASSPPGAGNTIYF
TGTGCCAGCAGCCCACCAGGGGCAGGAAACACCATATATTTT
>TRBV6-2/TRBV6-3|-|TRBJ1-5|-
CASSYTGDQPQHF
TGTGCCAGCAGTTACACCGGGGATCAGCCCCAGCATTTT
>TRBV18|-|TRBJ2-1|-
CASSPDRDSKQFF
TGTGCCAGCTCACCAGACCGAGACTCCAAGCAGTTCTTC
>TRBV12-3/TRBV12-4|-|TRBJ1-1|-
CASGGYQTTEAFF
TGTGCCAGCGGGGGGTATCAGACCACTGAAGCTTTCTTT
>TRBV29-1|-|TRBJ1-1|-
CSVERAPWEGGATEAFF
TGCAGCGTTGAAAGGGCCCCTTGGGAGGGAGGGGCCACTGAAGCTTTCTTT
>TRBV3-1/TRBV3-2|once|TRBJ2-1|-
CASSLLQGAYNEQFF
TGTGCCAGCAGTTTACTCCAAGGGGCTTACAATGAGCAGTTCTTC
>TRBV7-9|-|TRBJ1-6|TRBD1
CASSSQGNNSPLHF
TGTGCCAGCAGCTCACAGGGGAATAATTCACCCCTCCACTTT
>TRBV28|-|TRBJ1-1|TRBD1
CASSSAPDRVPEAFF
TGTGCCAGCAGTTCGGCCCCGGACAGGGTGCCTGAAGCTTTCTTT
>TRBV11-2|-|TRBJ2-5|-
CASSLKLSRQTQETQYF
TGTGCCAGCAGCTTAAAGTTGTCGCGGCAGACCCAAGAGACCCAGTACTTC
>TRBV6-2/TRBV6-3|-|TRBJ2-7|-
CASSSPGEKLSYEQYF
TGTGCCAGCAGTTCACCGGGGGAGAAACTCTCCTACGAGCAGTACTTC
>TRBV5-1|-|TRBJ2-1|TRBD2
CASSPGTSVNNEQFF
TGCGCCAGCAGCCCCGGGACTAGCGTGAACAATGAGCAGTTCTTC
>TRBV5-1|-|TRBJ1-2|-
CASSQQTEDGYTF
TGCGCCAGCAGCCAACAAACGGAGGATGGCTACACCTTC
>TRBV14|-|TRBJ2-5|-
CASSQRRGSLQETQYF
TGTGCCAGCAGCCAAAGGCGGGGCAGCTTACAAGAGACCCAGTACTTC
>TRBV20-1|-|TRBJ1-1|-
CSASEFGTPNTEAFF
TGCAGTGCTAGTGAATTCGGGACACCGAACACTGAAGCTTTCTTT
>TRBV15|-|TRBJ2-1|-
CATRGGDKYNEQFF
TGTGCCACCAGAGGGGGGGACAAATACAATGAGCAGTTCTTC
>TRBV3-1/TRBV3-2|few|TRBJ2-2|TRBD2
CAAGVTGELFF
TGTGCCGCGGGGGTCACCGGGGAGCTGTTTTTT
>TRBV24-1|-|TRBJ2-3|TRBD2
CATSDITSAKADTQYF
TGTGCCACCAGTGACATAACTAGCGCGAAGGCAGATACGCAGTATTTT
>TRBV4-2|-|TRBJ1-6|-
CASSQVRSSSSPLHF
TGTGCCAGCAGCCAAGTCCGGAGCTCTAGTTCACCCCTCCACTTT
>TRBV19|-|TRBJ2-3|TRBD2
CASSLASGGTIGGDTQYF
TGTGCCAGTAGTTTGGCTAGCGGGGGGACCATCGGGGGAGATACGCAGTATTTT
>TRBV2|-|TRBJ1-4|-
CASSGQDNEKLFF
TGTGCCAGCAGTGGACAGGATAATGAAAAACTGTTTTTT
>TRBV5-1|-|TRBJ2-3|TRBD2
CASSLGLAGALWGTDTQYF
TGCGCCAGCAGCCTCGGACTAGCGGGGGCGTTATGGGGCACAGATACGCAGTATTTT
>TRBV18|-|TRBJ1-6|-
CASSPGPDNSPLHF
TGTGCCAGCTCACCGGGGCCTGATAATTCACCCCTCCACTTT
>TRBV7-6|-|TRBJ2-5|TRBD2
CASSPEAGGGETQYF
TGTGCCAGCAGCCCCGAAGCGGGGGGCGGTGAGACCCAGTACTTC
>TRBV4-2|-|TRBJ2-2|TRBD2
CASSQDVLAGVLRGGELFF
TGTGCCAGCAGCCAAGATGTACTAGCGGGGGTTCTCCGGGGTGGGGAGCTGTTTTTT
>TRBV7-2|-|TRBJ2-1|TRBD2
CASSLAPSGVEQFF
TGTGCCAGCAGCTTAGCCCCTAGCGGTGTTGAGCAGTTCTTC
>TRBV5-6|many|TRBJ1-2|-
CASSPSWRGPYGYTF
TGTGCCAGCAGCCCTAGTTGGAGGGGTCCCTATGGCTACACCTTC
>TRBV29-1|-|TRBJ1-4|TRBD1
CSVGSGTGGEKLFF
TGCAGCGTTGGGTCCGGGACAGGGGGAGAAAAACTGTTTTTT
>TRBV28|-|TRBJ1-4|-
CASSLIDNEKLFF
TGTGCCAGCAGTCTTATAGATAATGAAAAACTGTTTTTT
>TRBV6-2/TRBV6-3|-|TRBJ1-5|-
CASSTYRNQPQHF
TGTGCCAGCAGTACCTATCGCAATCAGCCCCAGCATTTT
>TRBV6-6|-|TRBJ2-7|TRBD1
CASTRDSSYEQYF
TGTGCCAGCACTCGGGACAGCTCCTACGAGCAGTACTTC
>TRBV10-2|once|TRBJ2-7|TRBD1
CASSKPGQGRYEQYF
TGCGCCAGCAGTAAGCCAGGACAGGGGAGATACGAGCAGTACTTC
>TRBV30|-|TRBJ2-7|-
CAWSPRVHAGEQYF
TGTGCCTGGAGTCCGCGGGTCCATGCGGGAGAGCAGTACTTC
>TRBV14|-|TRBJ2-3|-
CASSLGGGGTDTQYF
TGTGCCAGCAGCCTGGGGGGAGGAGGCACAGATACGCAGTATTTT
>TRBV12-3/TRBV12-4|-|TRBJ1-5|-
CASSWIGGQPQHF
TGTGCCAGCAGTTGGATCGGGGGACAGCCCCAGCATTTT
>TRBV5-1|few|TRBJ2-3|-
CASSLEGFGGDTQYF
TGCGCCAGCAGCTTGGAGGGGTTCGGTGGAGATACGCAGTATTTT
>TRBV7-3|-|TRBJ1-1|-
CASSWGVRTEAFF
TGTGCCAGCAGCTGGGGGGTCAGGACTGAAGCTTTCTTT
>TRBV6-5|-|TRBJ2-7|TRBD1
CASSRNDRVTYEQYF
TGTGCCAGCAGTCGAAACGACAGGGTAACCTACGAGCAGTACTTC
>TRBV5-1|-|TRBJ2-7|-
CASSPPEGSLLEQYF
TGCGCCAGCAGCCCCCCAGAGGGATCCCTTCTCGAGCAGTACTTC